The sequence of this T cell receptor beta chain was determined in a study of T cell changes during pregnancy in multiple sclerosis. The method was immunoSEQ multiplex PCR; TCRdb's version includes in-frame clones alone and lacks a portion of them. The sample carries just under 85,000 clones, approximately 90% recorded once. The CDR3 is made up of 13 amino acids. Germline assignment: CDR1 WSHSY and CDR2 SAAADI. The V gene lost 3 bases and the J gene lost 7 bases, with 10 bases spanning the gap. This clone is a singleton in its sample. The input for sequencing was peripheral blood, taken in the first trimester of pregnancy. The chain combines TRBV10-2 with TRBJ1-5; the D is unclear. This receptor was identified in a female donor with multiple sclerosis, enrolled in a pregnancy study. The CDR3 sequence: CASSEPGMQPQHF. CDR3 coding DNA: TGCGCCAGCAGTGAACCCGGGATGCAGCCCCAGCATTTT.